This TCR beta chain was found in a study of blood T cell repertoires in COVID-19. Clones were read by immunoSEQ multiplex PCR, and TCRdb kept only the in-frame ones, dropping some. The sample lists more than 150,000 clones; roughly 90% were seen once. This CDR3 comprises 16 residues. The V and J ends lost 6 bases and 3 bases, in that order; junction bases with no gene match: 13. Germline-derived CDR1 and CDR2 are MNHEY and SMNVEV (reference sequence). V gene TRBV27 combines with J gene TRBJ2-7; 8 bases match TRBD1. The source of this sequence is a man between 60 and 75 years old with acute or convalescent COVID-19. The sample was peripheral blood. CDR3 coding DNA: TGTGCCAGCAGCCGAACCTTCGGGACAGGCTACTACGAGCAGTACTTC. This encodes CASSRTFGTGYYEQYF.